Listed here is a single TCR beta chain. These data belong to a study of blood T cell repertoires in COVID-19. In the study overall: Spain, Italy and the United States supplied samples that represented acute and convalescent COVID-19. Sources were T cells, B-cell-depleted T cells, or PBMCs; the material itself was cDNA or gDNA.

The CDR3 has 15 amino acids. Germline CDR1 is MNHNY and CDR2 is SVGAGI (reference sequence). J was trimmed by 1 base and V by 7 bases; bases with no gene match: 10. TCRdb's copy holds only in-frame clones and misses some; the assay was immunoSEQ multiplex PCR. This table holds some 90,000 clones, roughly 80% found once. J is TRBJ2-7 and V is TRBV6-6; 7 bases are shared with TRBD2. The clonotype was recovered from a man in his 60s with acute or convalescent COVID-19. Specimen: peripheral blood. Here the CDR3 reads CASTTRGVASYEQYF. The CDR3 DNA reads as TGTGCCAGCACCACCCGGGGGGTAGCTTCCTACGAGCAGTACTTC.